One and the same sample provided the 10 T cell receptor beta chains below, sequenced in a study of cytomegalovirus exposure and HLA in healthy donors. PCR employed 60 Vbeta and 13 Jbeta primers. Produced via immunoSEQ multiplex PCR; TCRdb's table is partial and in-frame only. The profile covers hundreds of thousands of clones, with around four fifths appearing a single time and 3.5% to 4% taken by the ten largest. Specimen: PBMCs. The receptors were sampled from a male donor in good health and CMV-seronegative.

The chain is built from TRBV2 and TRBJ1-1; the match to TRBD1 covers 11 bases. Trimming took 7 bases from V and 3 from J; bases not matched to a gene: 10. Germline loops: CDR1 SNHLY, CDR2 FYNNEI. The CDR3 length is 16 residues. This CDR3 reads CASNRDRGKLDTEAFF. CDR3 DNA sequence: TGTGCCAGCAACCGGGACAGGGGGAAGTTGGACACTGAAGCTTTCTTT.

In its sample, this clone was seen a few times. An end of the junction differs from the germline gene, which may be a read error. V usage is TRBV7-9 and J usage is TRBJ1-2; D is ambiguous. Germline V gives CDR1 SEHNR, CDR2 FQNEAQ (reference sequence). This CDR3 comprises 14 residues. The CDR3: CSSSLGDSNYGYTF. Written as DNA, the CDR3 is TGTTCCAGCAGCTTAGGTGACTCTAACTATGGCTACACCTTC.

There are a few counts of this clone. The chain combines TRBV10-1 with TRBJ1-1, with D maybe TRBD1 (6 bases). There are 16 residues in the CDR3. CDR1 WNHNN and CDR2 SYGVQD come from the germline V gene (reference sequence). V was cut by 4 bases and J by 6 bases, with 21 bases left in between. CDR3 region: CASSAPKLSEGAEAFF. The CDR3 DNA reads TGCGCCAGCAGTGCCCCGAAACTATCCGAGGGGGCTGAAGCTTTCTTT.

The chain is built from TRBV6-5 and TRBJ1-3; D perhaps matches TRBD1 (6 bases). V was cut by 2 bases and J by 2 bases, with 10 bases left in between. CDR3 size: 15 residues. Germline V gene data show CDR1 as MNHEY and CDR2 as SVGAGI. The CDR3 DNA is TGTGCCAGCAGTTACGAGGGGGGGGCTGGAAACACCATATATTTT. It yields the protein CASSYEGGAGNTIYF.

CDR3 DNA: TGTGCCAGCGTTGCGGGGGGACAGGGGCCTCGTACTGAAGCTTTCTTT. Its translation is CASVAGGQGPRTEAFF. The gene calls are TRBV21-1 and TRBJ1-1; TRBD1 is taken as the D call from the table, unchecked against the DNA. TRBV21-1 is a listed pseudogene. CDR3 length: 16 residues.

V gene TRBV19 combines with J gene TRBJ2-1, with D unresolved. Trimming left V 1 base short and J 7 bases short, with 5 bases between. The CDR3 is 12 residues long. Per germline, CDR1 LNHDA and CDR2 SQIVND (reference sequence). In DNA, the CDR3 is TGTGCCAGTAGTATAGCGAGAAATGAGCAGTTCTTC. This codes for CASSIARNEQFF.

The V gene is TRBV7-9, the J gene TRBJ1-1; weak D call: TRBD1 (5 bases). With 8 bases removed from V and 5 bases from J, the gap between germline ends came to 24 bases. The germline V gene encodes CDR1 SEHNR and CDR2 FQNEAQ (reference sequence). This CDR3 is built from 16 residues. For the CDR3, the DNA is TGTGCCAGCCAAGACCTTAATCGGGGGGGTGGGACTGAAGCTTTCTTT. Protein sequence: CASQDLNRGGGTEAFF.

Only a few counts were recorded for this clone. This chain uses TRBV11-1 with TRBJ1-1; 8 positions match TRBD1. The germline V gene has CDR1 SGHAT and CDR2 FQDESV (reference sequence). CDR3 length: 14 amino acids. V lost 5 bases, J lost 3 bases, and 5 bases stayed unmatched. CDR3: CASSNRQGYTEAFF. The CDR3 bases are TGTGCCAGCAGCAACCGACAGGGGTACACTGAAGCTTTCTTT.

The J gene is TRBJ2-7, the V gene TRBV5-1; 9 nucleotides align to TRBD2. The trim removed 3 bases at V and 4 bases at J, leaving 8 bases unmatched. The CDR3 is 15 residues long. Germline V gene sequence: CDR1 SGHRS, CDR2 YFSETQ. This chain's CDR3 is CASSSTTSGRYEQYF. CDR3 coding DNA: TGCGCCAGCAGCTCGACGACTAGCGGAAGGTACGAGCAGTACTTC.

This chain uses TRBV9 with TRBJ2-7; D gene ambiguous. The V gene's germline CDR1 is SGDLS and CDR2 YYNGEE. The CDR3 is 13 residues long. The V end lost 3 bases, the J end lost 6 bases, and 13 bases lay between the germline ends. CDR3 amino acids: CASSEHLTSEQYF. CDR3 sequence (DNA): TGTGCCAGCAGCGAACATCTGACTTCCGAGCAGTACTTC.